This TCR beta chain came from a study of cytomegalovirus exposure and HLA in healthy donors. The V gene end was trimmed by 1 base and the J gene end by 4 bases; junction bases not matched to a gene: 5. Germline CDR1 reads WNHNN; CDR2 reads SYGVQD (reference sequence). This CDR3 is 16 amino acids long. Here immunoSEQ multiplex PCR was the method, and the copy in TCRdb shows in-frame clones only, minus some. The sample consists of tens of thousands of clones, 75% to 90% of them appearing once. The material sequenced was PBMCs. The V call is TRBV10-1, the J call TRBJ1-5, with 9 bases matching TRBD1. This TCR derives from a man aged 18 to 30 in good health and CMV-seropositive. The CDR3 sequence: CASSEYTGGRNQPQHF. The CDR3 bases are TGCGCCAGCAGTGAGTATACAGGGGGCAGGAATCAGCCCCAGCATTTT.